This entry features one T cell receptor beta chain sequence. The sample comes from a study of control samples from healthy donors and cancer patients. Using immunoSEQ multiplex PCR, the repertoire was profiled, and TCRdb retains in-frame clones only, with some absent. The data show about 98,000 clones, approximately 78% seen once. The length of the CDR3 is 15 residues. Germline V gives CDR1 SGHRS, CDR2 YFSETQ. Losses at the gene ends were 2 bases for V and 7 bases for J; bases not matched to a gene: 9. The chain joins TRBV5-1 to TRBJ2-3; TRBD2 aligns across 8 bases. This clonotype originated in a man in his sixties in good health. The material sequenced was blood. As DNA, the CDR3 is TGCGCCAGCAGCTTTTACAGCGGGAGAATGAATACGCAGTATTTT. Translation: CASSFYSGRMNTQYF. Drawing the rest from reference TRBV5-1 and TRBJ2-3, the complete variable domain is KAGVTQTPRYLIKTRGQQVTLSCSPISGHRSVSWYQQTPGQGLQFLFEYFSETQRNKGNFPGRFSGRQFSNSRSEMNVSTLELGDSALYLCASSFYSGRMNTQYFGPGTRLTVL.